The TCR beta chain described here comes from a study of CD8+ T cells in alopecia areata. Looking at the study overall: Patients in the treated group were given tofacitinib by mouth, 5 to 10 mg twice a day. Study results and caveats: Whereas mice showed it more clearly, TCR sharing across patients was murkier, possibly because of HLA. In scalp and blood, many expanded lesional clones persisted during tofacitinib.

As concerns this clone: Its antigen is not known.

Treatment here: oral pan-JAK inhibitor, 5-10 mg twice daily. Once RNA had been extracted, it was reverse transcribed into cDNA to act as the sequencing template. Clones were read by immunoSEQ multiplex PCR, and TCRdb kept only the in-frame ones, dropping some. The data contain about 140,000 clones, around 82% of them seen just once; the ten biggest clones take up roughly 25%. The V end was cut by 5 bases, the J end by 2 bases, with 8 bases between. The CDR3 has 13 residues. The germline gives CDR1 SGHVS, CDR2 FNYEAQ. The sample here was CD8+ T cells sorted from blood, taken at week 4, from a patient treated with tofacitinib. The TCR originated in a human donor with alopecia areata. The J gene is TRBJ2-3, the V gene TRBV7-6; D is undetermined. CDR3: CASSVDLTDTQYF. The CDR3 DNA is TGTGCCAGCAGCGTGGACCTCACAGATACGCAGTATTTT.